Below, 20 T cell receptor beta chains from the same sample are listed, as sequenced in a study of cytomegalovirus exposure and HLA in healthy donors. Amplification used 60 Vbeta primers and 13 Jbeta primers. The assay was immunoSEQ multiplex PCR, and TCRdb's table has in-frame clones only and misses some. The data show 130,000 or so clones, 60% to 85% seen once. The sample consisted of PBMCs. These TCRs come from a woman aged 40 to 50 in good health and CMV-seronegative.

The chain has TRBV6-6 and TRBJ2-7; possibly TRBD1 for D (5 bases). This CDR3 contains 13 residues. Trimming removed 11 bases from V and 1 base from J, with 15 bases in between. The germline V gene has CDR1 MNHNY and CDR2 SVGAGI (reference sequence). The CDR3 sequence is CALSQDKSYEQYF. The CDR3 DNA follows: TGTGCCCTCTCGCAGGACAAGTCCTACGAGCAGTACTTC.

V gene TRBV4-2 combines with J gene TRBJ2-1; TRBD2 agrees at 8 bases. Germline V lookup: CDR1 LGHNA, CDR2 YNFKEQ. This CDR3 has 17 amino acids. V lost 4 bases to trimming and J lost 5 bases; unmatched junction nucleotides: 13. The CDR3 region has the DNA TGTGCCAGCAGCCGTCAAGAGGGGCGGGAGGTTCACAATGAGCAGTTCTTC. Translation gives CASSRQEGREVHNEQFF.

This clone was counted a single time. J is TRBJ2-2 and V is TRBV11-1; tentatively, D is TRBD2 (6 bases). The CDR3 runs 15 residues. V lost 5 bases and J 1 base, leaving 11 bases between the germline ends. The germline CDR1 and CDR2 sequences are SGHAT and FQDESV (reference sequence). The DNA of the CDR3 is TGTGCCAGCAGCGAGCCGGGAGTGAACACCGGGGAGCTGTTTTTT. Protein product: CASSEPGVNTGELFF.

A few counts support this clone. Relative to the germline gene, one junction end is altered; a read error may explain this. The V call is TRBV7-7, the J call TRBJ2-1, with D possibly being TRBD1 (6 bases). Germline V gene lookup returns CDR1 SSHAT and CDR2 FNYEAQ (reference sequence). The CDR3 totals 15 residues. This chain's CDR3 is CASSSGHRPNNEQFF. The DNA for the CDR3 is TGTGCTAGCAGCTCGGGACACCGGCCCAACAATGAGCAGTTCTTC.

This chain connects TRBV10-3 to TRBJ2-1; D is perhaps TRBD2 (6 bases). The CDR3 has 17 amino acids. Germline V lookup: CDR1 ENHRY, CDR2 SYGVKD. The V end lost 2 bases, the J end lost 7 bases, and 21 bases lay between the germline ends. CDR3 sequence: CAISEAPTRGGLNEQFF. Here the CDR3 DNA reads TGTGCCATCAGTGAGGCTCCGACTAGGGGTGGGTTAAATGAGCAGTTCTTC.

The chain couples TRBV5-1 to TRBJ2-1; 9 positions match TRBD2. This CDR3 comprises 17 residues. Germline lookup yields CDR1 SGHRS and CDR2 YFSETQ. J gave up 9 bases and V 6 bases, and 19 bases lay outside the gene matches. The CDR3 loop reads CASTSGSVAGGDFEQFF. CDR3 nucleotides: TGCGCCAGCACCTCCGGAAGCGTGGCGGGAGGGGATTTTGAGCAGTTCTTC.

This sequence joins TRBV27 and TRBJ2-2, with D maybe TRBD1 (6 bases). Looked up from germline, CDR1 is MNHEY and CDR2 is SMNVEV (reference sequence). The CDR3 runs 14 residues. V was trimmed by 3 bases and J by 6 bases, leaving 11 bases between them. This CDR3 is CASSFPGAAGELFF. The CDR3 nucleotides read TGTGCCAGCAGTTTCCCAGGGGCCGCCGGGGAGCTGTTTTTT.

The V and J genes are TRBV7-9 and TRBJ2-1; 10 bases map to TRBD2. V was pared by 2 bases and J by 7 bases, with 5 bases of the junction left unmatched. There are 15 residues in the CDR3. From germline, CDR1 is SEHNR and CDR2 FQNEAQ (reference sequence). CDR3 sequence reads: CASSLPSGSFNEQFF. Written as DNA, the CDR3 is TGTGCCAGCAGCTTACCTAGCGGGAGCTTTAATGAGCAGTTCTTC.

This rearrangement joins TRBV28 to TRBJ1-5, with D perhaps matching TRBD1 (5 bases). The V gene lost 4 bases and the J gene lost 1 base, with 14 bases spanning the gap. This CDR3 has 16 amino acids. The germline V gene has CDR1 MDHEN and CDR2 SYDVKM. Written as DNA, the CDR3 is TGTGCCAGCAGTTATGCGGGGGTGGGAAGCAATCAGCCCCAGCATTTT. It codes for CASSYAGVGSNQPQHF.

For this clone: A read error may account for a junction end that differs from germline. The chain combines TRBV6-4 with TRBJ1-2; D remains unclear. From germline, CDR1 is MRHNA and CDR2 SNTAGT. CDR3 length: 13 residues. In DNA form, the CDR3 reads TGTGCCAGCAGTGACTCATTAATTGGCGGGCTATACTTC. Amino acid sequence: CASSDSLIGGLYF.

This clone has only one observation. This rearrangement joins TRBV6-1 to TRBJ2-5, with D tentatively TRBD2 (6 bases). CDR3 length: 16 residues. Trimming removed 3 bases from V and 4 bases from J, with 18 bases in between. Germline CDR1 reads MNHNS; CDR2 reads SASEGT. The CDR3 spells CASSDRRSGAGETQYF. CDR3 nucleotide sequence: TGTGCCAGCAGTGATCGGCGGAGTGGAGCGGGAGAGACCCAGTACTTC.

This sequence joins TRBV6-4 and TRBJ2-1; 10 bases align to TRBD2. The V segment lost 6 bases and the J segment 8 bases; nucleotides outside the gene matches: 10. The CDR3 totals 15 residues. CDR1 and CDR2 (germline): MRHNA, SNTAGT. Here the CDR3 reads CASSDRLAGVDEQFF. CDR3 nucleotide sequence: TGTGCCAGCAGCGACAGACTAGCGGGTGTAGATGAGCAGTTCTTC.

CDR3 bases: TGTGCCAGCAGCTCCGCAGGGGGGAACACCGGGGAGCTGTTTTTT. It specifies CASSSAGGNTGELFF. The V gene is TRBV7-9, the J gene TRBJ2-2, with TRBD1 matching 7 bases. Germline V gene lookup returns CDR1 SEHNR and CDR2 FQNEAQ (reference sequence). V shed 4 bases, J shed 1 base, and the junction held 3 bases outside the gene matches. CDR3 length: 15 amino acids.

The CDR3 nucleotides read TGCGCCAGCAGCCAGACGACTAGCGGGATCACTATGAATGAGCAGTTCTTC. This encodes CASSQTTSGITMNEQFF. The chain has TRBV4-3 and TRBJ2-1, with 11 positions matching TRBD2. This CDR3 comprises 17 residues. The germline gives CDR1 LGHNA, CDR2 YSLEER. The trim removed 3 bases at V and 7 bases at J, leaving 11 bases unmatched.

This rearrangement joins TRBV11-2 to TRBJ2-7, with 7 positions matching TRBD1. The CDR3 contains 14 residues. CDR1 SGHAT and CDR2 FQNNGV come from the germline V gene. The V segment lost 5 bases and the J segment 3 bases; nucleotides outside the gene matches: 7. This CDR3 reads CASSPTGMDYEQYF. DNA for the CDR3: TGTGCCAGCAGCCCGACAGGGATGGACTACGAGCAGTACTTC.

The chain recombines TRBV28 with TRBJ1-5, with D maybe TRBD1 (6 bases). V lost 5 bases, J lost 5 bases, and 13 bases lay in between. The CDR3 totals 14 residues. Germline loops: CDR1 MDHEN, CDR2 SYDVKM. This CDR3 is CASSTPGDYQPQHF. The CDR3 region has the DNA TGTGCCAGCAGTACACCAGGGGATTATCAGCCCCAGCATTTT.

For this clone: The junction and the germline gene differ at one end; a read error may be behind it. The chain is built from TRBV14 and TRBJ2-4; 9 bases map to TRBD2. The CDR3 totals 19 residues. The germline gives CDR1 SGHDN, CDR2 FVKESK. Here the CDR3 reads CASTRGRCGGGFAKNSQYF. The DNA of the CDR3 is TGTGCCAGCACCAGGGGGAGGTGCGGGGGGGGCTTTGCCAAAAACAGTCAGTACTTC.

There are a few counts of this clone. The chain employs TRBV11-2 and TRBJ1-5, with D unclear. Germline loops: CDR1 SGHAT, CDR2 FQNNGV. The CDR3 totals 15 residues. Trimming removed 5 bases at V and 6 bases at J, with 17 bases between. CDR3 region: CASSLEAGGFQPQHF. For the CDR3, the DNA is TGTGCCAGCAGCCTCGAGGCCGGAGGGTTTCAGCCCCAGCATTTT.

The rearrangement links TRBV6-1 to TRBJ2-7; D might be TRBD1 (6 bases). Germline V gene data show CDR1 as MNHNS and CDR2 as SASEGT. CDR3 size: 15 residues. V was cut by 5 bases and J by 0 bases, with 14 bases left in between. CDR3 amino acids: CASSPRQDSSYEQYF. The CDR3 nucleotides read TGTGCCAGCAGTCCCCGACAGGACTCCTCCTACGAGCAGTACTTC.

The chain carries TRBV4-1 and TRBJ1-1; 8 nucleotides agree with TRBD1. V lost 1 base to trimming and J lost 6 bases; unmatched junction nucleotides: 7. Germline V gives CDR1 MGHRA, CDR2 YSYEKL. This CDR3 is 15 amino acids long. CDR3 sequence (DNA): TGCGCCAGCAGCCAAGTGGTACAGGGGGTGGCTGAAGCTTTCTTT. The encoded protein is CASSQVVQGVAEAFF.